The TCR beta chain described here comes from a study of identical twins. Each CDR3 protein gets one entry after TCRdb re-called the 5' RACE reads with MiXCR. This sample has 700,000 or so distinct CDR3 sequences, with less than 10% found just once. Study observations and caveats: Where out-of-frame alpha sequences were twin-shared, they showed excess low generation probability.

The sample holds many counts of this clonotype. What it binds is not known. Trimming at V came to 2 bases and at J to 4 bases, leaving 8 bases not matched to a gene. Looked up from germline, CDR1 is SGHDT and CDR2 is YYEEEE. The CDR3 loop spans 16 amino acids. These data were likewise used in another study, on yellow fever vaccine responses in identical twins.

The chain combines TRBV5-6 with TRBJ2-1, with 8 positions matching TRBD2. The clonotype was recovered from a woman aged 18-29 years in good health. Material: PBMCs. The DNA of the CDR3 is TGTGCCAGCAGCTTTTGGCGGGGGGACAATTACAATGAGCAGTTCTTC. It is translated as CASSFWRGDNYNEQFF. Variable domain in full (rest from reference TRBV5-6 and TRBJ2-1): DAGVTQSPTHLIKTRGQQVTLRCSPKSGHDTVSWYQQALGQGPQFIFQYYEEEERQRGNFPDRFSGHQFPNYSSELNVNALLLGDSALYLCASSFWRGDNYNEQFFGPGTRLTVL.